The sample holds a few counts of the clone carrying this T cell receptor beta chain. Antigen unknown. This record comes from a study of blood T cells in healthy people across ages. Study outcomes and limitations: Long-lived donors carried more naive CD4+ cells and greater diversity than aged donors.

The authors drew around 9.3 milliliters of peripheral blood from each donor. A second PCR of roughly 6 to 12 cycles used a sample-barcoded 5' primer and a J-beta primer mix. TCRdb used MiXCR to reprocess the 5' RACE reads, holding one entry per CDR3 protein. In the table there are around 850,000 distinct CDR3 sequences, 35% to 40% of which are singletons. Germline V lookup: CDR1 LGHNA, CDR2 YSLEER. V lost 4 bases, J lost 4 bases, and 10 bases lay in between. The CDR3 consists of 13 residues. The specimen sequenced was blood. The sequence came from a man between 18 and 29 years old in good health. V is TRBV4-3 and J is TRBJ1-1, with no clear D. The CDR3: CASSPARSTEAFF. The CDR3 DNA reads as TGCGCCAGCAGCCCAGCAAGAAGCACTGAAGCTTTCTTT.